Given below is one T cell receptor beta chain in context. Its antigen is still unknown. The data were taken from a study of T cell responses to AZD1222 COVID-19 vaccine. Notes on the study in general: Dominant at 160-218 and 743-854, vaccine-associated CD4 TCRs also spanned spike.

The method was immunoSEQ multiplex PCR; TCRdb's version includes in-frame clones alone and lacks a portion of them. The sample yields around 110,000 clones, about 90% seen once. V was trimmed by 0 bases and J by 8 bases, leaving 10 bases between them. Per the germline V gene, CDR1 is SGHVS and CDR2 is FQNEAQ. The CDR3 has 13 residues. The chain couples TRBV7-8 to TRBJ1-2; D remains ambiguous. This receptor was identified in an adult in good health. Sequenced material: peripheral blood, taken on day 0 of AZD1222 vaccination. CDR3 residues: CASSLALDEGYTF. The CDR3 DNA reads as TGTGCCAGCAGCTTAGCGTTGGATGAGGGCTACACCTTC. Full variable domain (missing parts from reference TRBV7-8 and TRBJ1-2): GAGVSQSPRYKVAKRGQDVALRCDPISGHVSLFWYQQALGQGPEFLTYFQNEAQLDKSGLPSDRFFAERPEGSVSTLKIQRTQQEDSAVYLCASSLALDEGYTFGSGTRLTVV.